The T cell receptor (beta chain) under discussion was sequenced for a study of cytomegalovirus exposure and HLA in healthy donors. Trimming stripped 6 bases from V and 3 bases from J, with 8 bases between. The CDR3 is 12 residues long. CDR1 is LNHNV and CDR2 is YYDKDF in the germline V gene (reference sequence). It was with 60 Vbeta and 13 Jbeta primers that the PCR ran. Original data processing: Later analysis identified approximately 80 million unique TCR beta chains, about 10 million shared. Some clones are missing from TCRdb's copy, which holds only in-frame ones; the method was immunoSEQ multiplex PCR. V and J calls and clone size come straight from that table; D and trimming were deduced from the DNA. This repertoire shows some 100,000 clones, around 70% found once; its top ten account for 9.5% to 13%. Findings of the study overall: There were some public TCRs occurring in many donors, but most TCR sequences were rare.

About this clone: Its cognate antigen is unknown.

Healthy bone marrow donors made up the donor group. Sequenced material: PBMCs. V gene TRBV15 combines with J gene TRBJ1-1; the D is unclear. This receptor was identified in a woman between 45 and 65 years old in good health and CMV-seropositive. The CDR3 loop reads CATSRRDTEAFF. CDR3 bases: TGTGCCACCAGTAGGAGGGACACTGAAGCTTTCTTT. The full variable domain, in which reference TRBV15 and TRBJ1-1 provide the parts outside the CDR3, is DAMVIQNPRYQVTQFGKPVTLSCSQTLNHNVMYWYQQKSSQAPKLLFHYYDKDFNNEADTPDNFQSRRPNTSFCFLDIRSPGLGDTAMYLCATSRRDTEAFFGQGTRLTVV.